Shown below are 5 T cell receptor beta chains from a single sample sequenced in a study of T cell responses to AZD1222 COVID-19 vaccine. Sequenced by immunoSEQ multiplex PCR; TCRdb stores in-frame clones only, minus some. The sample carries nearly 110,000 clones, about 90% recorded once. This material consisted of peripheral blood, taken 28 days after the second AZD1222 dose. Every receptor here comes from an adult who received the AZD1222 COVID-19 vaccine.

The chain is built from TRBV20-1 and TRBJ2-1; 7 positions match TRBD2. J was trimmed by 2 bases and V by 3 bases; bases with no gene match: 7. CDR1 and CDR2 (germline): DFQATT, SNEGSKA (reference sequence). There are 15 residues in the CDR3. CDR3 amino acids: CSASTIRGAYNEQFF. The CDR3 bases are TGCAGTGCTAGTACGATCCGGGGGGCCTACAATGAGCAGTTCTTC.

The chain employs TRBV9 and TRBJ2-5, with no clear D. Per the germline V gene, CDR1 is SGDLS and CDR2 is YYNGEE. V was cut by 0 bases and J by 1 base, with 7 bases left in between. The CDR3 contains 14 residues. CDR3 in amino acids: CASSVGWFQETQYF. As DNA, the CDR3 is TGTGCCAGCAGCGTAGGTTGGTTCCAAGAGACCCAGTACTTC.

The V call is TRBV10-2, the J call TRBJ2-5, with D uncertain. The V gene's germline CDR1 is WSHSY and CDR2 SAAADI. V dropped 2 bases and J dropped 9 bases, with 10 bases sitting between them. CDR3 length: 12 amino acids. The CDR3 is CASSEMGSAQYF. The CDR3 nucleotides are TGCGCCAGCAGTGAGATGGGTTCCGCCCAGTACTTC.

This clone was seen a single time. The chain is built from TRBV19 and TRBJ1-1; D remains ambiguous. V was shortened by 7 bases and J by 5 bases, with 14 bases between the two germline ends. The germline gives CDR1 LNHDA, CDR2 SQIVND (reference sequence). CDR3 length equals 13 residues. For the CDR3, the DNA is TGTGCCAGTACGGCGGACCGGGGTACTGAAGCTTTCTTT. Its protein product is CASTADRGTEAFF.

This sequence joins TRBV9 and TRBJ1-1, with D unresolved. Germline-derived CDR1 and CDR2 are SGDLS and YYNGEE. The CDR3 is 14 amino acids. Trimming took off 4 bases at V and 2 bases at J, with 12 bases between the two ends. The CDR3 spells CASSFRTANTEAFF. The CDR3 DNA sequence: TGTGCCAGCAGCTTCAGGACGGCAAACACTGAAGCTTTCTTT.